This TCR beta chain was observed in a study of cytomegalovirus exposure and HLA in healthy donors. Overall study: As released early, the data held 70 million to 100 million unique TCRs from HLA-typed donors. Study results and limitations: The study labeled 164 TCR beta chains cytomegalovirus-associated. A prior analysis recorded that most TCR beta V segments were productive about 90% or about 30% of the time. In a later analysis, HLA-C alleles had the fewest associated TCRs, DRB1 alleles the most.

The V gene's germline CDR1 is LNHNV and CDR2 YYDKDF (reference sequence). The CDR3 covers 15 residues. Losses at the gene ends were 2 bases for V and 6 bases for J; bases not matched to a gene: 4. Primers for the PCR totalled 60 Vbeta and 13 Jbeta. Here immunoSEQ multiplex PCR was the method, and the copy in TCRdb shows in-frame clones only, minus some. Among some 55,000 clones listed, about four fifths were seen once. Of note for this clone: As yet, its antigen is unknown.

The V and J genes are TRBV15 and TRBJ1-5, with 10 bases identical to TRBD1. This TCR was sampled from a man aged 40-49 years in good health and CMV-seronegative. Sequences were obtained from PBMCs. DNA for the CDR3: TGTGCCACCAGCAGATCCGGGACAGGGGTTCAGCCCCAGCATTTT. Its protein is CATSRSGTGVQPQHF. Full variable domain (remainder filled in from reference TRBV15 and TRBJ1-5): DAMVIQNPRYQVTQFGKPVTLSCSQTLNHNVMYWYQQKSSQAPKLLFHYYDKDFNNEADTPDNFQSRRPNTSFCFLDIRSPGLGDTAMYLCATSRSGTGVQPQHFGDGTRLSIL.